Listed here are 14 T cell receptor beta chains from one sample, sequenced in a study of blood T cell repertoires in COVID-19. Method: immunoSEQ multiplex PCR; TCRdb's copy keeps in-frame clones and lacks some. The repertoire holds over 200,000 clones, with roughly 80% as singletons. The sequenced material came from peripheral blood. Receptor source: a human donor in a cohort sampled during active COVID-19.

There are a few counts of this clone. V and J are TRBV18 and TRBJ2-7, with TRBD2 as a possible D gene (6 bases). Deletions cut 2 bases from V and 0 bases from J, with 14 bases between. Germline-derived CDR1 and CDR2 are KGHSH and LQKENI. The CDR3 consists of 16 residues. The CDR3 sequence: CASSPKDYRSSYEQYF. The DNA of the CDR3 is TGTGCCAGCTCACCAAAGGACTACCGCAGCTCCTACGAGCAGTACTTC.

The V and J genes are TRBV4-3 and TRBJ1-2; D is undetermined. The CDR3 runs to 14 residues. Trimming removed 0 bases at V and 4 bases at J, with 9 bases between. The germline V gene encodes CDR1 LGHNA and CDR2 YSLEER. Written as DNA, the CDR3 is TGCGCCAGCAGCCAAGAGTTGGCAGTCTATGGCTACACCTTC. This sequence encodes CASSQELAVYGYTF.

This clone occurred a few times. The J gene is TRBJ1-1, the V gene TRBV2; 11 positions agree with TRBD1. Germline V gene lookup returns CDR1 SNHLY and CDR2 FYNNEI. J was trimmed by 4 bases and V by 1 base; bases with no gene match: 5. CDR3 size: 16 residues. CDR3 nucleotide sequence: TGTGCCAGCAGTGAAGACCGGACAGGGGGCGGCACTGAAGCTTTCTTT. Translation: CASSEDRTGGGTEAFF.

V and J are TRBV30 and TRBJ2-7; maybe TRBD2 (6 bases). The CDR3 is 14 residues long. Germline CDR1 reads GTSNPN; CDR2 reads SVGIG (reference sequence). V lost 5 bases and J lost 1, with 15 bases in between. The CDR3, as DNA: TGTGCCTGGGTCGACGGGAGTAGGTCCTACGAGCAGTACTTC. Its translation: CAWVDGSRSYEQYF. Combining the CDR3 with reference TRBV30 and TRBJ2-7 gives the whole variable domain SQTIHQWPATLVQPVGSPLSLECTVEGTSNPNLYWYRQAAGRGLQLLFYSVGIGQISSEVPQNLSASRPQDRQFILSSKKLLLSDSGFYLCAWVDGSRSYEQYFGPGTRLTVT.

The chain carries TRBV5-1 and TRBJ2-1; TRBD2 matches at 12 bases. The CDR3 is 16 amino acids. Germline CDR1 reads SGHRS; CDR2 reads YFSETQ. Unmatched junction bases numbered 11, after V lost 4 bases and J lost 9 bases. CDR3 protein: CASSASTSGSWGEQFF. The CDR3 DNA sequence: TGCGCCAGCAGCGCATCGACTAGCGGGAGTTGGGGTGAGCAGTTCTTC. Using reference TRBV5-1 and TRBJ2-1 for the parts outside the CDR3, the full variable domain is KAGVTQTPRYLIKTRGQQVTLSCSPISGHRSVSWYQQTPGQGLQFLFEYFSETQRNKGNFPGRFSGRQFSNSRSEMNVSTLELGDSALYLCASSASTSGSWGEQFFGPGTRLTVL.

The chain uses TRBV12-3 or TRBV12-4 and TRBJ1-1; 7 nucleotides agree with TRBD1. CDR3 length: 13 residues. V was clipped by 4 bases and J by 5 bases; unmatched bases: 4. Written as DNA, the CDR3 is TGTGCCAGCAGTTACAGGGGTGAAACTGAAGCTTTCTTT. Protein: CASSYRGETEAFF.

The CDR3 nucleotides read TGTGCCACCAGTGATGGGACTAGCGGGAGCGTACGGAATGAGCAGTTCTTC. The encoded protein is CATSDGTSGSVRNEQFF. The J gene is TRBJ2-1, the V gene TRBV24-1; 14 positions agree with TRBD2. This CDR3 contains 17 residues. J gave up 7 bases and V 3 bases, and 7 bases lay outside the gene matches. Germline V CDR1 and CDR2: KGHDR, SFDVKD.

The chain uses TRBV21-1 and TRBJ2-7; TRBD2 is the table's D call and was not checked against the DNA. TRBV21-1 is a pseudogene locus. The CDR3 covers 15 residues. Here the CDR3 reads CASSKAGGASYEQYF. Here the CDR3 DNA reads TGTGCCAGCAGCAAAGCGGGAGGGGCTTCCTACGAGCAGTACTTC.

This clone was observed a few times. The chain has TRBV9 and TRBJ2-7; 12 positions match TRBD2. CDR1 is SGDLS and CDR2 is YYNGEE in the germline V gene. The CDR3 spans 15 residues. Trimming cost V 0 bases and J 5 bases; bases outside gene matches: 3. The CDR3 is CASSVATSGRNEQYF. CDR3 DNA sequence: TGTGCCAGCAGCGTAGCGACTAGCGGGAGAAACGAGCAGTACTTC.

The CDR3 DNA reads as TGTGCCAGCAGTAGACAGGGGGCCTACGAGCAGTACTTC. It yields the protein CASSRQGAYEQYF. This chain uses TRBV2 with TRBJ2-7, with TRBD1 matching over 9 bases. V shed 5 bases and J 2 bases; nucleotides not matched to a gene: 1. From germline, CDR1 is SNHLY and CDR2 FYNNEI. The CDR3 totals 13 residues. Full variable domain (missing parts from reference TRBV2 and TRBJ2-7): EPEVTQTPSHQVTQMGQEVILRCVPISNHLYFYWYRQILGQKVEFLVSFYNNEISEKSEIFDDQFSVERPDGSNFTLKIRSTKLEDSAMYFCASSRQGAYEQYFGPGTRLTVT.

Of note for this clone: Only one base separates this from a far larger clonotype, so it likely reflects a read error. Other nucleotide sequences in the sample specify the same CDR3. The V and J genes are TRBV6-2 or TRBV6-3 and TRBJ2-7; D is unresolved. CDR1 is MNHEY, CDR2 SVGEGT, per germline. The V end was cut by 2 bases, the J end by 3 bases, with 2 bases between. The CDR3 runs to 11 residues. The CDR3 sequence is CASSYLYEQYF. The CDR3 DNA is TGTGCCAGCAGTTACCTCTACGAGCAGTACTTC.

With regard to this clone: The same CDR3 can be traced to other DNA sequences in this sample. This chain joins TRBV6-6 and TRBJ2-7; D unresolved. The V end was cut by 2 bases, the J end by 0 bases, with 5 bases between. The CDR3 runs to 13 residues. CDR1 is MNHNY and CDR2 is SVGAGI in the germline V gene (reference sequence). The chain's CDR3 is CASSYPSSYEQYF. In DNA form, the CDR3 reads TGTGCCAGCAGTTACCCTAGCTCCTACGAGCAGTACTTC.

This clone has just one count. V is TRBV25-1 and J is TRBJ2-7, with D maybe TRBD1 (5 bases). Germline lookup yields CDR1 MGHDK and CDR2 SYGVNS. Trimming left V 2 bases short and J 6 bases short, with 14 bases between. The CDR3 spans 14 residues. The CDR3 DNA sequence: TGTGCCAGCAGTGAAAGGGGTAAGCTAACCGAGCAGTACTTC. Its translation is CASSERGKLTEQYF.

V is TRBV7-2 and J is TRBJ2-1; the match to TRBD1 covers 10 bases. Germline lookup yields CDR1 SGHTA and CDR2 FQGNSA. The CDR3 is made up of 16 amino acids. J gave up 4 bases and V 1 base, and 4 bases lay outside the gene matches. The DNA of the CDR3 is TGTGCCAGCAGCTTAGGGGGACAGGGGTGGTACAATGAGCAGTTCTTC. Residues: CASSLGGQGWYNEQFF.